This entry describes one T cell receptor beta chain. The target antigen is unknown. This record comes from a study of T-cell reconstitution after alpha-beta-depleted transplantation in children. The study's findings and limits: There were reportedly several hundred expanded graft clones from which alpha-beta T cells came about two months after transplant.

V shed 1 base and J 0 bases; nucleotides not matched to a gene: 7. The CDR3 sequence is 17 residues long. Library preparation (for TCRbeta) was performed with unique molecular identifiers. MiXCR, run by TCRdb on the PCR reads, gives a single entry per CDR3 protein. The data contain approximately 980,000 distinct CDR3 sequences, roughly 29% of them seen just once; the ten biggest clones take up roughly 31%. This TCR came from a boy in the first two years of life who had a stem cell transplant for SCID, so the T cells may come from the graft donor. The rearrangement uses TRBV12-3 or TRBV12-4 and TRBJ1-1, with TRBD1 matching over 8 bases. Sample: PBMCs, mostly from graft donor cells, taken 360 days after TCRalphabeta/CD19-depleted stem cell transplant. CDR3 coding DNA: TGTGCCAGCAGTTTAGGCGGACAGGGTTTTATGAACACTGAAGCTTTCTTT. Translation: CASSLGGQGFMNTEAFF.